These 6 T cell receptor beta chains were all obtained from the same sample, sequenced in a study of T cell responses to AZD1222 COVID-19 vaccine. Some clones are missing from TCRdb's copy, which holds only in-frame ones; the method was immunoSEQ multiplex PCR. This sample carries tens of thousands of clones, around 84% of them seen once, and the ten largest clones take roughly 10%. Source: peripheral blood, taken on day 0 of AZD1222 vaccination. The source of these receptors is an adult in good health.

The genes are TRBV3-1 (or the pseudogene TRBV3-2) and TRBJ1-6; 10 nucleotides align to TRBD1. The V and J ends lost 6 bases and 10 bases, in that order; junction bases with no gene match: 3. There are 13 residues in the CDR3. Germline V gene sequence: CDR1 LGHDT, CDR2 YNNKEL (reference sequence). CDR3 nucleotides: TGTGCCAGCAGGGACAGGGGGTCCTCACCCCTCCACTTT. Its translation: CASRDRGSSPLHF.

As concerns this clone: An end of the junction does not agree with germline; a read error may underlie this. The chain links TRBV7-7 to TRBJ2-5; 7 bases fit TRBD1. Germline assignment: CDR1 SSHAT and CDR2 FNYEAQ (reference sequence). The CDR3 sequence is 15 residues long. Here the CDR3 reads CASSLRQGLQETQYF. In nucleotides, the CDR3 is TGTGCTAGCAGCTTACGACAGGGCCTACAAGAGACCCAGTACTTC. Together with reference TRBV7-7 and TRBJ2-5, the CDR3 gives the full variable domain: GAGVSQSPRYKVTKRGQDVTLRCDPISSHATLYWYQQALGQGPEFLTYFNYEAQPDKSGLPSDRFSAERPEGSISTLTIQRTEQRDSAMYRCASSLRQGLQETQYFGPGTRLLVL.

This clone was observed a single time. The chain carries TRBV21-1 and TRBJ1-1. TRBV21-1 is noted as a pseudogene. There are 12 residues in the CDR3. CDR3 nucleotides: TGTGCCAGCAGCACGCAGGGAGGTGAAGCTTTCTTT. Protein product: CASSTQGGEAFF.

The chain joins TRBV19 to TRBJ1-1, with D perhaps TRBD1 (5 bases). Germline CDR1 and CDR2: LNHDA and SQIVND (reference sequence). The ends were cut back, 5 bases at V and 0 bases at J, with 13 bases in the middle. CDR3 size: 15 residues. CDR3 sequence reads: CASSPPGLLNTEAFF. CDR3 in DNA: TGTGCCAGTAGTCCGCCGGGACTCCTGAACACTGAAGCTTTCTTT.

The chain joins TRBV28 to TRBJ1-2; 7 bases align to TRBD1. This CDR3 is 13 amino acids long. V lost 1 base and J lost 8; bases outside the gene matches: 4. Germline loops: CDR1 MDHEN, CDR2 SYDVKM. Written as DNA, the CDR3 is TGTGCCAGCAGTTTATTAGGGGGCGAGGGCTACACCTTC. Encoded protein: CASSLLGGEGYTF.

The CDR3 nucleotides are TGTGCCAGCAGCTTTAGGGGTTGGGGGGCGCGGGACTATGGCTACACCTTC. This translates into CASSFRGWGARDYGYTF. The chain links TRBV5-4 to TRBJ1-2, with D tentatively TRBD1 (6 bases). V was trimmed by 2 bases and J by 3 bases, leaving 20 bases between them. The germline V gene has CDR1 SGHNT and CDR2 YYREEE (reference sequence). The CDR3 runs to 17 residues.